One sample yielded the 8 T cell receptor beta chains listed below, sequenced in a study of CD8 T cells in Susac syndrome. RNA was extracted with the RNeasy kit, and a quantity of 0.5 to 1 ug was reverse transcribed using random hexamers. TCRdb re-derived calls from the immunoSEQ multiplex PCR reads in MiXCR, one entry per CDR3 protein. The sample shows about 240,000 distinct CDR3 sequences, 96% of them seen only once. Material for sequencing was CD4+ T cells from PBMCs. These receptor sequences come from a human donor with Susac syndrome.

V gene TRBV6-5 combines with J gene TRBJ2-7; D may be TRBD1 (5 bases). The CDR3 contains 15 residues. V was shortened by 2 bases and J by 1 base, with 12 bases between the two germline ends. The V gene's germline CDR1 is MNHEY and CDR2 SVGAGI. CDR3 loop: CASSYGAERSYEQYF. Written as DNA, the CDR3 is TGTGCCAGCAGTTACGGGGCAGAGCGTTCCTACGAGCAGTACTTC.

This clonotype has only one observation. The chain joins TRBV14 to TRBJ2-2, with D perhaps TRBD2 (5 bases). From germline, CDR1 is SGHDN and CDR2 FVKESK. The CDR3 consists of 15 residues. The V gene lost 0 bases and the J gene lost 4 bases, with 9 bases spanning the gap. The CDR3 region is CASSQDARATGELFF. The CDR3 DNA follows: TGTGCCAGCAGCCAAGATGCGAGGGCCACCGGGGAGCTGTTTTTT.

The chain combines TRBV30 with TRBJ1-5; no clear D gene. This CDR3 is 12 amino acids long. V lost 0 bases to trimming and J lost 5 bases, with 5 bases between them. The germline V gene has CDR1 GTSNPN and CDR2 SVGIG (reference sequence). The CDR3 here is CAWSVRHQPQHF. CDR3 coding DNA: TGTGCCTGGAGTGTCCGGCATCAGCCCCAGCATTTT.

V and J are TRBV18 and TRBJ2-7; possible D gene TRBD2, 6 bases. V lost 1 base and J 0 bases, leaving 13 bases between the germline ends. Germline CDR1 reads KGHSH; CDR2 reads LQKENI. CDR3 length: 16 amino acids. The CDR3 nucleotides read TGTGCCAGCTCACCACTCCGAGCGGGCCTCTCCTACGAGCAGTACTTC. It translates to CASSPLRAGLSYEQYF.

The CDR3 sequence is CASSQEGRTNTGELFF. In DNA form, the CDR3 reads TGTGCCAGCAGCCAAGAAGGGAGGACGAACACCGGGGAGCTGTTTTTT. The genes are TRBV4-2 and TRBJ2-2, with D possibly matching TRBD2 (6 bases). CDR1 and CDR2 from the germline V gene are LGHNA and YNFKEQ. V gave up 0 bases and J gave up 0 bases, with 8 bases separating them. This CDR3 contains 16 residues.

The chain uses TRBV25-1 and TRBJ1-4; D is ambiguous. Germline assignment: CDR1 MGHDK and CDR2 SYGVNS. V lost 0 bases and J 10 bases, leaving 9 bases between the germline ends. This CDR3 region has 13 residues. CDR3 nucleotide sequence: TGTGCCAGCAGTGAATATATCGGGGTAAAACTGTTTTTT. Translated: CASSEYIGVKLFF.

The V gene is TRBV29-1, the J gene TRBJ2-7, with 9 bases fitting TRBD2. The V gene end was trimmed by 7 bases and the J gene end by 1 base; junction bases not matched to a gene: 14. The CDR3 covers 16 residues. Germline V CDR1 and CDR2: SQVTM, ANQGSEA. The DNA for the CDR3 is TGCAGCGCCGAGGGACAAGCGGGAGGATTTTCCTACGAGCAGTACTTC. The encoded protein is CSAEGQAGGFSYEQYF.

The rearrangement uses TRBV13 and TRBJ2-4; maybe TRBD2 (5 bases). The V gene lost 5 bases and the J gene lost 5 bases, with 13 bases spanning the gap. This CDR3 is built from 14 residues. Germline lookup yields CDR1 PRHDT and CDR2 FYEKMQ (reference sequence). CDR3 amino acids: CASSRVRTQNIQYF. CDR3 DNA sequence: TGTGCCAGCAGCAGGGTCCGGACTCAAAACATTCAGTACTTC.